The 25 T cell receptor beta chains presented below share a single source sample, sequenced in a study of T cells after yellow fever vaccination. In TCRdb, the 5' RACE reads were re-called with MiXCR into one record per CDR3 protein. The sample lists around 500,000 distinct CDR3 sequences, roughly a fifth occurring once. Here the sequenced sample was PBMCs, taken roughly 20 days after the first yellow fever vaccination. All receptors derive from a young man who received the YFV17D yellow fever vaccine.

This chain links TRBV20-1 with TRBJ2-3, with D unclear. Germline assignment: CDR1 DFQATT and CDR2 SNEGSKA (reference sequence). Trimming pared 5 bases from V and 4 bases from J, leaving 16 bases between. CDR3 length equals 14 residues. The CDR3 DNA follows: TGCAGTGCTCCCGTCCTATCCGGCGCAGATACGCAGTATTTT. Protein: CSAPVLSGADTQYF.

For the CDR3, the DNA is TGCAGTGCCCTACGGTTAGATTTTCAGGATACGCAGTATTTT. This encodes CSALRLDFQDTQYF. This chain links TRBV20-1 with TRBJ2-3; D ambiguous. The V and J ends lost 6 bases and 6 bases respectively, with 19 bases between them. CDR1 and CDR2 (germline): DFQATT, SNEGSKA (reference sequence). The CDR3 has 14 amino acids.

This clonotype was seen at least ten times. J is TRBJ2-5 and V is TRBV11-2; 11 positions match TRBD2. Germline loops: CDR1 SGHAT, CDR2 FQNNGV. V lost 1 base and J lost 4; bases outside the gene matches: 8. This CDR3 spans 17 amino acids. CDR3 bases: TGTGCCAGCAGCTTAGGTCAGACTAGCGGGGTGGGAGAGACCCAGTACTTC. Translating it yields CASSLGQTSGVGETQYF.

There are many counts of this clonotype. CDR3 region: CASTPVTSPTETQYF. CDR3 nucleotides: TGCGCCAGCACGCCGGTCACCTCCCCCACAGAGACCCAGTACTTC. The J gene is TRBJ2-5, the V gene TRBV5-1; D gene uncertain. The length of the CDR3 is 15 residues. V shed 6 bases and J shed 4 bases, with 19 bases lying between them. Germline lookup yields CDR1 SGHRS and CDR2 YFSETQ.

The rearrangement links TRBV5-1 to TRBJ2-1, with D tentatively TRBD2 (6 bases). This CDR3 region has 14 residues. V shed 4 bases and J shed 7 bases, with 15 bases lying between them. Per germline, CDR1 SGHRS and CDR2 YFSETQ. CDR3 bases: TGCGCCAGCAGCCCCGGGACTCCCAGTAATGAGCAGTTCTTC. Translating it yields CASSPGTPSNEQFF.

This clonotype has more than one count but fewer than ten. The V and J genes are TRBV25-1 and TRBJ2-7; D gene unclear. This CDR3 region has 13 residues. V gave up 1 base and J gave up 4 bases, with 8 bases separating them. Germline values: CDR1 MGHDK, CDR2 SYGVNS. The CDR3 nucleotides are TGTGCCAGCAGTGAATCCCCGAATTACGAGCAGTACTTC. It codes for CASSESPNYEQYF.

The sample holds a few counts of this clonotype. The chain carries TRBV4-1 and TRBJ2-6, with D uncertain. This CDR3 is built from 14 residues. The V gene lost 4 bases and the J gene lost 4 bases, with 8 bases spanning the gap. Germline V lookup: CDR1 MGHRA, CDR2 YSYEKL. In nucleotides, the CDR3 is TGCGCCAGCAGCCCCCCGTCCGGGGCCAACGTCCTGACTTTC. This encodes CASSPPSGANVLTF.

This clonotype was found a few times. This chain links TRBV5-1 with TRBJ2-5; 7 bases are a match to TRBD1. J lost 1 base, V lost 4 bases, and 1 base had no gene match. This CDR3 is built from 13 residues. From germline, CDR1 is SGHRS and CDR2 YFSETQ. The CDR3 DNA reads TGCGCCAGCAGCGACAGGGTCCAAGAGACCCAGTACTTC. It encodes CASSDRVQETQYF.

This clonotype was detected only a few times. The chain uses TRBV27 and TRBJ2-7, with a weak D call TRBD1 (6 bases). This CDR3 has 14 residues. Trimming left V 9 bases short and J 6 bases short, with 21 bases between. Germline CDR1 reads MNHEY; CDR2 reads SMNVEV (reference sequence). Here the CDR3 DNA reads TGTGCCAGAACCGGTACAGGGCCCGTCTGCGAGCAGTACTTC. Protein: CARTGTGPVCEQYF.

Only a few counts were recorded for this clonotype. The CDR3 sequence: CASSRDGTNTGELFF. The DNA for the CDR3 is TGTGCCAGCAGTCGGGACGGAACTAACACCGGGGAGCTGTTTTTT. The chain has TRBV3-1 and TRBJ2-2; D is tentatively TRBD1 or TRBD2 (5 bases each). V lost 6 bases to trimming and J lost 2 bases, with 13 bases between them. In germline, CDR1 is LGHDT, CDR2 YNNKEL (reference sequence). The CDR3 has 15 amino acids. The full variable domain, rest sourced from reference TRBV3-1 and TRBJ2-2, is DTAVSQTPKYLVTQMGNDKSIKCEQNLGHDTMYWYKQDSKKFLKIMFSYNNKELIINETVPNRFSPKSPDKAHLNLHINSLELGDSAVYFCASSRDGTNTGELFFGEGSRLTVL.

The sample holds a few counts of this clonotype. The chain joins TRBV29-1 to TRBJ2-1; 9 positions match TRBD2. The CDR3 is 14 residues long. Per germline, CDR1 SQVTM and CDR2 ANQGSEA. The V gene end was trimmed by 7 bases and the J gene end by 3 bases; junction bases not matched to a gene: 7. For the CDR3, the DNA is TGCAGCGGTTCCTCTAGCGGGGTCTACAATGAGCAGTTCTTC. It codes for CSGSSSGVYNEQFF.

This clonotype showed up just a few times. The genes are TRBV7-6 and TRBJ1-6, with D unresolved. The CDR3 is made up of 13 amino acids. V was clipped by 4 bases and J by 7 bases, with 8 bases between them. Germline V gene data show CDR1 as SGHVS and CDR2 as FNYEAQ. The CDR3 DNA is TGTGCCAGCAGCTCGGAACAGAATTCACCCCTCCACTTT. It codes for CASSSEQNSPLHF.

The J gene is TRBJ1-5, the V gene TRBV7-9; 7 bases are a match to TRBD1. The V gene's germline CDR1 is SEHNR and CDR2 FQNEAQ (reference sequence). The CDR3 runs to 12 residues. The V and J ends lost 6 bases and 4 bases, in that order; junction bases with no gene match: 0. CDR3 sequence reads: CASRQGNQPQHF. The CDR3 DNA reads as TGTGCCAGCAGACAGGGGAATCAGCCCCAGCATTTT.

J is TRBJ2-2 and V is TRBV4-1; perhaps TRBD2 as D (6 bases). This CDR3 spans 14 amino acids. Trimming shortened V by 6 bases and J by 5 bases, and 13 bases separated the two germline ends. Per the germline V gene, CDR1 is MGHRA and CDR2 is YSYEKL. The CDR3 DNA reads TGCGCCAGCAGGAGGCCAGGAGGGACCGGGGAGCTGTTTTTT. Residues: CASRRPGGTGELFF.

This clonotype occurred many times. The rearrangement joins TRBV12-3 or TRBV12-4 to TRBJ2-3; 7 nucleotides align to TRBD2. The CDR3 runs 14 residues. The trim removed 5 bases at V and 1 base at J, leaving 3 bases unmatched. This CDR3 is CASSGLAGTDTQYF. CDR3 nucleotides: TGTGCCAGCAGTGGCCTAGCGGGCACAGATACGCAGTATTTT.

The genes are TRBV7-9 and TRBJ2-3, with D hard to call. V dropped 1 base and J dropped 1 base, with 6 bases sitting between them. Per germline, CDR1 SEHNR and CDR2 FQNEAQ (reference sequence). The CDR3 is made up of 14 amino acids. The CDR3: CASSLDEGTDTQYF. The CDR3 DNA sequence: TGTGCCAGCAGCTTAGATGAGGGCACAGATACGCAGTATTTT.

The chain combines TRBV20-1 with TRBJ1-5; D unresolved. The CDR3 sequence is 17 residues long. CDR1 is DFQATT, CDR2 SNEGSKA, per germline (reference sequence). The ends were cut back, 5 bases at V and 3 bases at J, with 23 bases in the middle. The CDR3 protein is CSARRLEREKFNQPQHF. CDR3 DNA: TGCAGTGCTCGAAGGCTAGAGAGAGAAAAGTTCAATCAGCCCCAGCATTTT.

Many counts were recorded for this clonotype. The chain couples TRBV20-1 to TRBJ2-1; no clear D gene. With 6 bases removed from V and 0 bases from J, the gap between germline ends came to 24 bases. Germline lookup yields CDR1 DFQATT and CDR2 SNEGSKA (reference sequence). This CDR3 has 18 amino acids. CDR3 nucleotide sequence: TGCAGTGCCCTCCCTCACGGTGGCAGAGCTTCCTCCTACAATGAGCAGTTCTTC. Encoded protein: CSALPHGGRASSYNEQFF.

V gene TRBV15 combines with J gene TRBJ1-1, with 8 bases lining up with TRBD1. The CDR3 totals 15 residues. CDR1 LNHNV and CDR2 YYDKDF come from the germline V gene (reference sequence). Germline trimming cut 1 base from V and 5 bases from J; bases unmatched to any gene: 6. The CDR3 loop is CATSRVMDRETEAFF. The CDR3 nucleotides are TGTGCCACCAGCAGAGTCATGGACAGGGAGACTGAAGCTTTCTTT. The complete variable domain, with remaining parts taken from reference TRBV15 and TRBJ1-1, reads DAMVIQNPRYQVTQFGKPVTLSCSQTLNHNVMYWYQQKSSQAPKLLFHYYDKDFNNEADTPDNFQSRRPNTSFCFLDIRSPGLGDTAMYLCATSRVMDRETEAFFGQGTRLTVV.

This clonotype was seen repeatedly, ten times or more. The chain carries TRBV7-8 and TRBJ1-1; the D is unclear. Trimming shortened V by 5 bases and J by 1 base, and 8 bases separated the two germline ends. Germline V CDR1 and CDR2: SGHVS, FQNEAQ. The length of the CDR3 is 13 residues. CDR3 sequence (DNA): TGTGCCAGCAGCAGTTCGAGGAACACTGAAGCTTTCTTT. As protein: CASSSSRNTEAFF. Filled out from reference TRBV7-8 and TRBJ1-1, the complete variable domain reads GAGVSQSPRYKVAKRGQDVALRCDPISGHVSLFWYQQALGQGPEFLTYFQNEAQLDKSGLPSDRFFAERPEGSVSTLKIQRTQQEDSAVYLCASSSSRNTEAFFGQGTRLTVV.

This clonotype came up a few times. The V call is TRBV6-1, the J call TRBJ2-3; 11 positions match TRBD2. The germline gives CDR1 MNHNS, CDR2 SASEGT. CDR3 length: 15 residues. The J segment lost 2 bases and the V segment lost 6 bases, leaving 4 bases of the junction unmatched. The CDR3 DNA follows: TGTGCCAGCAGAGGACTAGCGGGTCTCACAGATACGCAGTATTTT. The encoded protein is CASRGLAGLTDTQYF.

This clonotype was detected only a few times. The rearrangement joins TRBV5-1 to TRBJ1-2, with TRBD1 identical over 11 bases. Germline loops: CDR1 SGHRS, CDR2 YFSETQ. V dropped 2 bases and J dropped 2; count of bases not matched to a gene: 11. The CDR3 sequence is 18 residues long. The CDR3 loop is CASSFDLDRGPMNYGYTF. CDR3 bases: TGCGCCAGCAGCTTTGACCTGGACAGGGGGCCGATGAACTATGGCTACACCTTC.

The chain is built from TRBV7-9 and TRBJ2-7; 9 positions agree with TRBD1. With 5 bases clipped from V and 4 bases from J, the junction kept 9 bases outside the gene matches. The CDR3 has 15 residues. CDR1 is SEHNR and CDR2 is FQNEAQ in the germline V gene (reference sequence). The CDR3 DNA reads TGTGCCAGCAGCCGCCCGGGACAGGGTACTTACGAGCAGTACTTC. This gives the protein CASSRPGQGTYEQYF.

This clonotype was seen a handful of times. The chain recombines TRBV5-1 with TRBJ2-2; 8 nucleotides match TRBD1. Germline CDR1 SGHRS, CDR2 YFSETQ. J lost 0 bases, V lost 3 bases, and 4 bases had no gene match. The CDR3 has 16 residues. The CDR3 nucleotides are TGCGCCAGCAGCTCACGACAGGGGTCGAACACCGGGGAGCTGTTTTTT. It is translated as CASSSRQGSNTGELFF.

The chain uses TRBV7-9 and TRBJ2-1; TRBD1 matches at 8 bases. The germline V gene has CDR1 SEHNR and CDR2 FQNEAQ (reference sequence). This CDR3 contains 17 residues. V lost 1 base and J lost 5; bases outside the gene matches: 10. CDR3 DNA: TGTGCCAGCAGCTTAGTTACAGGGGGGTTAATTGACAATGAGCAGTTCTTC. This gives the protein CASSLVTGGLIDNEQFF.